This paragraph reports one T cell receptor (beta chain). Its matching antigen is unknown. This specimen comes from a study of cytomegalovirus exposure and HLA in healthy donors. Notes on the study in general: Reportedly, diagnosis of cytomegalovirus status by the classifier showed high specificity and sensitivity. Listed as cytomegalovirus-associated were over 150 TCR beta chains. Most TCR sequences were seen very rarely across donors, but some public TCRs occurred in many.

The assay was immunoSEQ multiplex PCR, and TCRdb's table has in-frame clones only and misses some. The sample shows tens of thousands of clones, less than 95% of them seen only once. The clonotype was recovered from a woman aged 18-29 years in good health and CMV-seropositive. Input material: PBMCs.

The CDR3 reads CASSSGTAHSYGYTF. The DNA for the CDR3 is TGTGCCAGCAGTTCCGGGACAGCTCACTCCTATGGCTACACCTTC. The rearrangement links TRBV28 to TRBJ1-2; 7 nucleotides align to TRBD1. V was pared by 4 bases and J by 4 bases, with 9 bases of the junction left unmatched. The CDR3 extends over 15 amino acids. CDR1 and CDR2 from the germline V gene are MDHEN and SYDVKM.